Each of the 4 T cell receptor beta chains below was sequenced from the same sample in a study of beta chain features in type 1 diabetes. What these receptors recognize is not known. Sequencing targeted expressed TCRB transcripts, as all isolated RNA had been reverse transcribed. Produced via immunoSEQ multiplex PCR; TCRdb's table is partial and in-frame only. The table lists 160,000 or so clones, approximately 9.1% of them singletons. Study results and caveats: Among patients with Type 1 diabetes, TCRB CDR3s were moderately but significantly shorter in every one of the four CD4+ subsets.

Material for sequencing was central memory CD4+ T cells from blood. These receptors originate from a woman aged 25 to 39 with type 1 diabetes.

The CDR3 is CASSQARQLTRGYTEAFF. The CDR3 DNA is TGCGCCAGCAGCCAAGCCCGACAACTAACTAGGGGGTACACTGAAGCTTTCTTT. The genes are TRBV4-1 and TRBJ1-1, with D perhaps TRBD1 (6 bases). Trimming removed 1 base from V and 3 bases from J, with 21 bases in between. The CDR3 contains 18 residues. The germline CDR1 and CDR2 sequences are MGHRA and YSYEKL.

This clone was recorded a few times. The chain uses TRBV7-9 and TRBJ1-5; D is possibly TRBD1 (6 bases). Germline values: CDR1 SEHNR, CDR2 FQNEAQ (reference sequence). This CDR3 is built from 15 residues. The V end lost 1 base, the J end lost 3 bases, and 10 bases lay between the germline ends. Here the CDR3 reads CASSLGSGVNQPQHF. CDR3 coding DNA: TGTGCCAGCAGCTTAGGGTCAGGGGTCAATCAGCCCCAGCATTTT.

This clone was counted only a few times. The V gene is TRBV27, the J gene TRBJ2-2; D is ambiguous. Germline V CDR1 and CDR2: MNHEY, SMNVEV (reference sequence). The length of the CDR3 is 12 residues. V was cut by 3 bases and J by 7 bases, with 6 bases left in between. The CDR3 sequence: CASSFAFGELFF. Written as DNA, the CDR3 is TGTGCCAGCAGTTTCGCGTTCGGGGAGCTGTTTTTT.

This chain links TRBV7-8 with TRBJ2-1, with D maybe TRBD2 (7 bases). The CDR3 length is 14 residues. The V end was cut by 11 bases, the J end by 9 bases, with 23 bases between. Germline V lookup: CDR1 SGHVS, CDR2 FQNEAQ. Here the CDR3 reads CAARKGEGGFEQFF. The CDR3 coding sequence is TGTGCCGCGCGGAAGGGGGAGGGCGGCTTTGAGCAGTTCTTC.